The 20 T cell receptor beta chains listed next were all sequenced from one sample in a study of Ad26.COV2.S vaccination and SARS-CoV-2 variants (dated by TCRdb to the early 2020s). Library preparation used the immunoSEQ multiplex PCR assay. The table comes from immuneACCESS by way of TCRdb, which keeps in-frame sequences with V and J called. Part of the clones is missing from these tables; in studies checked, under half for an unresolved V gene and the rest for unknown reasons. The sample contains about 680,000 clones, more than 70% of them found a single time. The ten largest account for around 1.4% of the sample. The treatment or condition label on this specimen signifies: some 19 received Ad26.COV2.S at low or high dose, single or two shots; 5 received placebo; per-sample allocation not given. For vaccine and placebo recipients, repertoires were sequenced using samples collected on day 63 after the first injection.

The sample was peripheral blood, taken in a trial of Ad26.COV2.S vaccine versus placebo. The receptor source for this set is a person between 18 and 59 years old who received the Ad26.COV2.S COVID-19 vaccine or a placebo.

This clone was counted between two and nine times. The chain is built from TRBV6-2 or TRBV6-3 and TRBJ2-1; TRBD1 agrees at 9 bases. Germline V gives CDR1 MNHEY, CDR2 SVGEGT. The CDR3 runs to 12 residues. Trimming took 5 bases from V and 10 from J; bases not matched to a gene: 3. The CDR3 DNA sequence: TGTGCCAGCAGTCCCACAGGGGGCGAGCAGTTCTTC. Its protein product is CASSPTGGEQFF.

The chain carries TRBV7-9 and TRBJ2-1; 10 nucleotides line up with TRBD2. CDR3 length equals 15 residues. V was clipped by 3 bases and J by 5 bases; unmatched bases: 4. The germline V gene has CDR1 SEHNR and CDR2 FQNEAQ (reference sequence). In DNA form, the CDR3 reads TGTGCCAGCAGCTTTTCGCTAGCGGGGGACAATGAGCAGTTCTTC. This codes for CASSFSLAGDNEQFF.

This clone has only a few counts. The J gene is TRBJ2-7, the V gene TRBV27; D uncertain. The CDR3 totals 13 residues. Germline V gene data show CDR1 as MNHEY and CDR2 as SMNVEV (reference sequence). V lost 6 bases to trimming and J lost 0 bases, with 9 bases between them. CDR3 amino acids: CASRKQISYEQYF. As DNA, the CDR3 is TGTGCCAGCAGAAAACAGATCTCCTACGAGCAGTACTTC.

The chain employs TRBV6-5 and TRBJ1-2; possible D gene TRBD1, 6 bases. The ends were cut back, 6 bases at V and 7 bases at J, with 15 bases in the middle. The germline gives CDR1 MNHEY, CDR2 SVGAGI. The length of the CDR3 is 13 residues. The CDR3 DNA follows: TGTGCCAGCAGACTACAGGGCTCCGGTGGCTACACCTTC. Protein: CASRLQGSGGYTF.

The V gene is TRBV7-3, the J gene TRBJ2-3; D unresolved. This CDR3 is 14 amino acids long. V lost 1 base and J 2 bases, leaving 7 bases between the germline ends. Germline CDR1 reads SGHTA; CDR2 reads FQGTGA. The CDR3 bases are TGTGCCAGCAGCTTAAGGTGGGACACAGATACGCAGTATTTT. As protein: CASSLRWDTDTQYF.

Details on this clone: Other DNA sequences in the sample encode the same CDR3. For the CDR3, the DNA is TGCAGTGCTAGAGGGTACAATGAGCAGTTCTTC. Translated: CSARGYNEQFF. The chain employs TRBV20-1 and TRBJ2-1; D remains unclear. Germline V gene lookup returns CDR1 DFQATT and CDR2 SNEGSKA (reference sequence). Trimming shortened V by 1 base and J by 4 bases, and 2 bases separated the two germline ends. The CDR3 contains 11 residues.

In regard to this clone: Other DNA sequences in the sample encode the same CDR3. V usage is TRBV19 and J usage is TRBJ2-7, with D possibly matching TRBD2 (6 bases). The germline V gene encodes CDR1 LNHDA and CDR2 SQIVND (reference sequence). The CDR3 loop spans 15 amino acids. Trimming stripped 3 bases from V and 0 bases from J, with 12 bases between. CDR3 sequence: CASSIGGTSSYEQYF. The CDR3 DNA follows: TGTGCCAGTAGTATCGGAGGGACCAGCTCCTACGAGCAGTACTTC.

This chain uses TRBV9 with TRBJ2-7; 7 positions match TRBD2. V gave up 1 base and J gave up 6 bases; unmatched junction bases: 7. The CDR3 length is 14 residues. The germline V gene has CDR1 SGDLS and CDR2 YYNGEE. CDR3 amino acids: CASSVRPRGTEQYF. Written as DNA, the CDR3 is TGTGCCAGCAGCGTACGACCGCGGGGGACCGAGCAGTACTTC.

The chain links TRBV3-1 (or the pseudogene TRBV3-2) to TRBJ2-2; tentatively, D is TRBD1 (5 bases). The CDR3 is 17 residues long. Germline V gene data show CDR1 as LGHDT and CDR2 as YNNKEL (reference sequence). Trimming cost V 3 bases and J 1 base, with 15 bases left between them. The CDR3 DNA is TGTGCCAGCAGCCATTGGACAAAGGTTCGGAACACCGGGGAGCTGTTTTTT. The encoded protein is CASSHWTKVRNTGELFF.

V and J are TRBV10-3 and TRBJ2-3; 11 nucleotides agree with TRBD2. V was clipped by 9 bases and J by 2 bases; unmatched bases: 7. Per the germline V gene, CDR1 is ENHRY and CDR2 is SYGVKD. The CDR3 has 15 residues. CDR3 protein: CAMAPSGGLTDTQYF. Here the CDR3 DNA reads TGTGCCATGGCCCCTAGCGGGGGGCTCACAGATACGCAGTATTTT.

The chain links TRBV11-3 to TRBJ2-3; D remains unclear. The CDR3 consists of 13 residues. Germline V lookup: CDR1 SGHNT, CDR2 YENEEA. V lost 2 bases to trimming and J lost 4 bases, with 7 bases between them. The CDR3 protein is CASSLRAPDTQYF. The CDR3 bases are TGTGCCAGCAGCTTAAGGGCCCCAGATACGCAGTATTTT. The full variable domain, its missing parts supplied by reference TRBV11-3 and TRBJ2-3, is EAGVVQSPRYKIIEKKQPVAFWCNPISGHNTLYWYLQNLGQGPELLIRYENEEAVDDSQLPKDRFSAERLKGVDSTLKIQPAELGDSAVYLCASSLRAPDTQYFGPGTRLTVL.

CDR3 region: CASSRNRGGDQPQHF. In DNA, the CDR3 is TGCGCCAGCAGCCGGAACAGGGGGGGTGATCAGCCCCAGCATTTT. This chain links TRBV4-1 with TRBJ1-5; 8 bases line up with TRBD1. The CDR3 extends over 15 amino acids. CDR1 and CDR2 (germline): MGHRA, YSYEKL. The V gene end was trimmed by 4 bases and the J gene end by 5 bases; junction bases not matched to a gene: 7.

The chain couples TRBV3-1 (or the pseudogene TRBV3-2) to TRBJ2-1; weak D call: TRBD2 (6 bases). Germline V gene data show CDR1 as LGHDT and CDR2 as YNNKEL (reference sequence). Trimming removed 0 bases from V and 5 bases from J, with 14 bases in between. The CDR3 is made up of 16 amino acids. CDR3 bases: TGTGCCAGCAGCCAAGAGGGACTCCAACGACACAATGAGCAGTTCTTC. This sequence encodes CASSQEGLQRHNEQFF.

The rearrangement uses TRBV24-1 and TRBJ1-1; D remains ambiguous. The germline gives CDR1 KGHDR, CDR2 SFDVKD. The CDR3 totals 14 residues. V was clipped by 2 bases and J by 1 base, with 7 bases between them. CDR3: CATSDSSQNTEAFF. Here the CDR3 DNA reads TGTGCCACCAGTGATTCCTCCCAGAACACTGAAGCTTTCTTT.

This chain joins TRBV18 and TRBJ2-1; tentatively, D is TRBD2 (5 bases). The germline gives CDR1 KGHSH, CDR2 LQKENI. V was trimmed by 1 base and J by 3 bases, leaving 10 bases between them. This CDR3 spans 15 amino acids. CDR3 amino acids: CASSPRLTRYNEQFF. The CDR3 region has the DNA TGTGCCAGCTCACCACGACTAACCCGCTACAATGAGCAGTTCTTC.

This rearrangement joins TRBV7-2 to TRBJ2-5, with D tentatively TRBD1 (6 bases). CDR1 is SGHTA and CDR2 is FQGNSA in the germline V gene. V was clipped by 4 bases and J by 5 bases, with 20 bases between them. This CDR3 has 16 residues. The CDR3 coding sequence is TGTGCCAGCAGCTCTGGAAGACAGGCACTTAAGGAGACCCAGTACTTC. Protein: CASSSGRQALKETQYF.

V is TRBV5-4 and J is TRBJ2-2; D unclear. Germline CDR1 reads SGHNT; CDR2 reads YYREEE (reference sequence). This CDR3 comprises 14 residues. V lost 2 bases and J 3 bases, leaving 8 bases between the germline ends. Written as DNA, the CDR3 is TGTGCCAGCAGCTTCGGCAGACACACCGGGGAGCTGTTTTTT. Translation: CASSFGRHTGELFF.

This clone showed up just a few times. V usage is TRBV18 and J usage is TRBJ2-2; D gene uncertain. V dropped 7 bases and J dropped 5 bases, with 8 bases sitting between them. CDR3 size: 12 residues. Germline V lookup: CDR1 KGHSH, CDR2 LQKENI. The CDR3 is CASYDRTGELFF. The CDR3 DNA reads TGTGCCAGCTACGACCGTACCGGGGAGCTGTTTTTT.

The genes are TRBV6-5 and TRBJ2-5, with D maybe TRBD1 (6 bases). V lost 5 bases and J 5 bases, leaving 18 bases between the germline ends. The germline gives CDR1 MNHEY, CDR2 SVGAGI. The CDR3 runs to 15 residues. CDR3 DNA: TGTGCCAGCAGTCCTCGGCCACAGGGCTATGAGACCCAGTACTTC. This gives the protein CASSPRPQGYETQYF.

The chain carries TRBV24-1 and TRBJ2-7; 8 positions match TRBD2. Trimming removed 3 bases from V and 0 bases from J; junction bases left unmatched: 3. Germline CDR1 and CDR2: KGHDR and SFDVKD. The CDR3 consists of 15 residues. CDR3 in amino acids: CATSDGGTSSYEQYF. CDR3 nucleotides: TGTGCCACCAGTGATGGCGGGACTAGCTCCTACGAGCAGTACTTC.